This entry features one T cell receptor beta chain sequence. The antigen remains undetermined. TCRdb called the reads again in MiXCR, with one record for every CDR3 protein. The sample lists roughly 60,000 distinct CDR3 sequences, approximately 60% occurring once. CDR1 is SGHKS, CDR2 YYEKEE, per germline (reference sequence). The V end was cut by 4 bases, the J end by 4 bases, with 12 bases between. CDR3 length: 14 residues. This sample stems from a study of type 1 regulatory T cells. The V and J genes are TRBV5-5 and TRBJ2-1; D remains ambiguous. The specimen sequenced was cultured non-Tr1 T cells, either the whole culture or a sorted T cell fraction (not recorded which). This receptor was obtained from a human donor in good health. The CDR3 sequence: CASSTEYNYNEQFF. The CDR3 coding sequence is TGTGCCAGCAGCACGGAATACAATTACAATGAGCAGTTCTTC. Full variable domain (missing parts from reference TRBV5-5 and TRBJ2-1): DAGVTQSPTHLIKTRGQQVTLRCSPISGHKSVSWYQQVLGQGPQFIFQYYEKEERGRGNFPDRFSARQFPNYSSELNVNALLLGDSALYLCASSTEYNYNEQFFGPGTRLTVL.